This T cell receptor beta chain was retrieved from a study of cytomegalovirus exposure and HLA in healthy donors. Germline V gives CDR1 LGHNA, CDR2 YNFKEQ. The CDR3 covers 17 residues. J gave up 4 bases and V 2 bases, and 12 bases lay outside the gene matches. Primers: 60 Vbeta forward and 13 Jbeta reverse. Using immunoSEQ multiplex PCR, the repertoire was profiled, and TCRdb retains in-frame clones only, with some absent. The sample yields 150,000 to 200,000 clones, roughly 80% seen once. The source of this sequence is a male donor in good health and CMV-seronegative. The sample taken for sequencing was PBMCs. This chain joins TRBV4-2 and TRBJ2-7; 9 bases are shared with TRBD1. The CDR3 region has the DNA TGTGCCAGCAGCCAAACGTCGTTGGGGACAGGGCCTTACGAGCAGTACTTC. Translation gives CASSQTSLGTGPYEQYF.